This T cell receptor beta chain was documented in a study of blood T cell repertoires in COVID-19. Study summary: Nucleic acid was either cDNA or gDNA, and it came from T cells, B-cell-depleted T cells, or PBMCs.

Profiled with immunoSEQ multiplex PCR; TCRdb holds only in-frame clones, not every one. The sample gives roughly 50,000 clones, about three quarters of which show up once; roughly a fifth is in the top ten. In germline, CDR1 is MDHEN, CDR2 SYDVKM. Trimming took off 3 bases at V and 0 bases at J, with 5 bases between the two ends. The CDR3 sequence is 14 residues long. The sequence derives from a human donor with active or convalescent COVID-19. The donor label of this sample is uncertain. The genes are TRBV28 and TRBJ1-4, with D uncertain. The source material was peripheral blood. CDR3 nucleotides: TGTGCCAGCAGTTTGCAGACAACTAATGAAAAACTGTTTTTT. Its translation is CASSLQTTNEKLFF.